This T cell receptor beta chain is from a study of CD8+ T cells in alopecia areata. Study details: Each day, treated patients took oral tofacitinib twice, at 5 to 10 mg per dose. Patients in the study were on tofacitinib for 6 to 18 months, then off it for 6 months. Findings of the study overall: Compared with normal scalp, lesional scalp had higher clonality and more expanded CD8+ clones.

As to this clone: Its antigen is currently unknown.

The CDR3 runs to 12 residues. Germline V gene data show CDR1 as SNHLY and CDR2 as FYNNEI. The V end lost 5 bases, the J end lost 4 bases, and 8 bases lay between the germline ends. Investigators sorted PBMCs to obtain both CD4+ and CD8+ T cells. Following extraction, RNA underwent reverse transcription to cDNA, which served as the sequencing template. Assay: immunoSEQ multiplex PCR; the TCRdb copy retains only in-frame clones and omits some. The table includes 200,000 to 250,000 clones, roughly 57% detected once. The chain joins TRBV2 to TRBJ1-1; D ambiguous. The material sequenced was CD4+ T cells sorted from blood, taken at week 0. The receptor comes from a human donor with alopecia areata. CDR3 in amino acids: CASSPGGTEAFF. In nucleotides, the CDR3 is TGTGCCAGCAGTCCCGGTGGCACTGAAGCTTTCTTT.